This passage covers 22 T cell receptor beta chains from one sample sequenced in a study of monozygotic twins with cystic fibrosis. Produced via immunoSEQ multiplex PCR; TCRdb's table is partial and in-frame only. The table lists about 17,000 clones, around 96% of them singletons. The sample was blood. All receptors come from a girl aged 2-15 years with cystic fibrosis.

This chain joins TRBV2 and TRBJ2-7; maybe TRBD1 (5 bases). This CDR3 spans 12 amino acids. V shed 4 bases and J shed 4 bases, with 8 bases lying between them. Germline V gene sequence: CDR1 SNHLY, CDR2 FYNNEI. The CDR3 loop reads CASSGRVYEQYF. As DNA, the CDR3 is TGTGCCAGCAGTGGCAGGGTGTACGAGCAGTACTTC.

J is TRBJ1-4 and V is TRBV2; D possibly corresponds to TRBD1 (6 bases). In germline, CDR1 is SNHLY, CDR2 FYNNEI. Trimming cost V 7 bases and J 3 bases, with 12 bases left between them. The CDR3 consists of 14 residues. The CDR3 coding sequence is TGTGCCAGCATACTTTCAGGGGCTAATGAAAAACTGTTTTTT. As protein: CASILSGANEKLFF.

The chain employs TRBV30 and TRBJ2-2, with 8 bases identical to TRBD1. Unmatched junction bases numbered 6, after V lost 5 bases and J lost 1 base. The germline V gene has CDR1 GTSNPN and CDR2 SVGIG (reference sequence). This CDR3 spans 15 amino acids. The CDR3 reads CAWDPGTGNTGELFF. Here the CDR3 DNA reads TGTGCCTGGGACCCCGGGACAGGGAACACCGGGGAGCTGTTTTTT.

This chain links TRBV27 with TRBJ2-7; D is perhaps TRBD1 or TRBD2 (7 bases each). With 8 bases removed from V and 3 bases from J, the gap between germline ends came to 14 bases. CDR1 is MNHEY, CDR2 SMNVEV, per germline (reference sequence). CDR3 length equals 13 residues. As DNA, the CDR3 is TGTGCCAGCGGCAGGGGGGGATTCTACGAGCAGTACTTC. Protein sequence: CASGRGGFYEQYF.

The chain joins TRBV4-1 to TRBJ1-5; D unclear. CDR3 size: 14 residues. Between the trimmed V and J ends, which lost 3 bases and 0 bases, there was a span of 6 bases. From germline, CDR1 is MGHRA and CDR2 YSYEKL. The CDR3 protein is CASSHTGSNQPQHF. Here the CDR3 DNA reads TGCGCCAGCAGCCATACGGGTAGCAATCAGCCCCAGCATTTT.

The genes are TRBV6-5 and TRBJ2-7; the D is unclear. V dropped 2 bases and J dropped 2 bases, with 10 bases sitting between them. Germline V gene data show CDR1 as MNHEY and CDR2 as SVGAGI. The CDR3 sequence is 14 residues long. The CDR3 sequence: CASSYPGRPYEQYF. The CDR3 nucleotides are TGTGCCAGCAGTTACCCCGGCAGGCCCTACGAGCAGTACTTC.

This clone came up once. The chain is built from TRBV2 and TRBJ2-3; the match to TRBD2 covers 9 bases. With V trimmed by 4 bases and J by 3 bases, 5 bases remained unmatched. The CDR3 length is 15 residues. The V gene's germline CDR1 is SNHLY and CDR2 FYNNEI. DNA of the CDR3: TGTGCCAGCAGTGCCCTACTAGCGGGTACAGATACGCAGTATTTT. This codes for CASSALLAGTDTQYF.

For the CDR3, the DNA is TGTGCCTGGGATCGGTCCTACAATGAGCAGTTCTTC. It specifies CAWDRSYNEQFF. The chain couples TRBV30 to TRBJ2-1; no definite D call. Germline assignment: CDR1 GTSNPN and CDR2 SVGIG (reference sequence). V shed 5 bases and J shed 1 base, with 6 bases lying between them. This CDR3 contains 12 residues.

V usage is TRBV6-1 and J usage is TRBJ2-2; D may be TRBD2 (5 bases). Deletions cut 4 bases from V and 5 bases from J, with 5 bases between. Per the germline V gene, CDR1 is MNHNS and CDR2 is SASEGT. This CDR3 has 12 amino acids. The CDR3 DNA is TGTGCCAGCAGTGGGAGGACCGGGGAGCTGTTTTTT. The encoded protein is CASSGRTGELFF.

The rearrangement joins TRBV4-3 to TRBJ2-2; D is ambiguous. V was pared by 0 bases and J by 6 bases, with 11 bases between. Germline V lookup: CDR1 LGHNA, CDR2 YSLEER. The CDR3 contains 15 residues. Written as DNA, the CDR3 is TGCGCCAGCAGCCAAGAGAGTTCGCGGTCCGGGGAGCTGTTTTTT. This gives the protein CASSQESSRSGELFF.

The chain recombines TRBV9 with TRBJ1-3; 7 bases fit TRBD1. Trimming removed 0 bases from V and 1 base from J; junction bases left unmatched: 4. The CDR3 totals 16 residues. Per germline, CDR1 SGDLS and CDR2 YYNGEE. The CDR3 here is CASSVVRDSSGNTIYF. The CDR3 region has the DNA TGTGCCAGCAGCGTAGTCCGGGACAGTTCTGGAAACACCATATATTTT.

The chain joins TRBV5-1 to TRBJ1-2; 7 positions agree with TRBD1. J lost 4 bases, V lost 2 bases, and 2 bases had no gene match. Germline V gene data show CDR1 as SGHRS and CDR2 as YFSETQ. CDR3 length equals 13 residues. The CDR3 loop reads CASSLTGAYGYTF. CDR3 coding DNA: TGCGCCAGCAGCTTAACAGGGGCCTATGGCTACACCTTC.

This clone was detected only a few times. J is TRBJ1-1 and V is TRBV7-9, with D perhaps matching TRBD1 (6 bases). Germline lookup yields CDR1 SEHNR and CDR2 FQNEAQ (reference sequence). The CDR3 is 16 residues long. V was trimmed by 5 bases and J by 1 base, leaving 17 bases between them. DNA of the CDR3: TGTGCCAGCAGCCGAACCTCGGGACACCCGAACACTGAAGCTTTCTTT. It encodes CASSRTSGHPNTEAFF. The whole variable domain, remainder taken from reference TRBV7-9 and TRBJ1-1, is DTGVSQNPRHKITKRGQNVTFRCDPISEHNRLYWYRQTLGQGPEFLTYFQNEAQLEKSRLLSDRFSAERPKGSFSTLEIQRTEQGDSAMYLCASSRTSGHPNTEAFFGQGTRLTVV.

The chain is built from TRBV7-2 and TRBJ1-4; 11 bases map to TRBD1. Trimming took 5 bases from V and 7 from J; bases not matched to a gene: 9. Germline CDR1 reads SGHTA; CDR2 reads FQGNSA. The length of the CDR3 is 16 residues. CDR3 protein: CASSHRDRGLGEKLFF. The CDR3 bases are TGTGCCAGCAGCCACCGGGACAGGGGGTTGGGTGAAAAACTGTTTTTT.

In DNA form, the CDR3 reads TGTGCCAGCAGATGGGGGAGCTCCTATAATTCACCCCTCCACTTT. This codes for CASRWGSSYNSPLHF. The chain employs TRBV27 and TRBJ1-6; TRBD1 might be the D (5 bases). CDR1 MNHEY and CDR2 SMNVEV come from the germline V gene (reference sequence). V shed 6 bases and J shed 0 bases, with 9 bases lying between them. There are 15 residues in the CDR3.

The chain links TRBV10-2 to TRBJ2-2, with 14 positions matching TRBD2. Germline-derived CDR1 and CDR2 are WSHSY and SAAADI. V shed 6 bases, J shed 0 bases, and the junction held 9 bases outside the gene matches. This CDR3 has 19 residues. Here the CDR3 reads CASSQTSGGAVANTGELFF. Here the CDR3 DNA reads TGCGCCAGCAGCCAGACTAGCGGGGGGGCCGTTGCGAACACCGGGGAGCTGTTTTTT.

The rearrangement links TRBV7-9 to TRBJ1-2, with D hard to call. Trimming removed 6 bases from V and 8 bases from J, with 13 bases in between. Germline CDR1 and CDR2: SEHNR and FQNEAQ (reference sequence). This CDR3 is built from 12 residues. CDR3 protein: CASSNPTGGYTF. The CDR3 DNA sequence: TGTGCCAGCAGTAACCCCACGGGGGGCTACACCTTC.

CDR3 sequence reads: CASSPGTSGTDTQYF. CDR3 nucleotides: TGTGCCAGCAGCCCCGGGACTAGCGGCACAGATACGCAGTATTTT. The chain carries TRBV7-9 and TRBJ2-3; 10 bases are a match to TRBD2. The trim removed 5 bases at V and 1 base at J, leaving 3 bases unmatched. Germline V CDR1 and CDR2: SEHNR, FQNEAQ (reference sequence). The CDR3 extends over 15 amino acids.

The J gene is TRBJ1-2, the V gene TRBV2; D gene unclear. CDR1 SNHLY and CDR2 FYNNEI come from the germline V gene. This CDR3 has 13 residues. V was shortened by 6 bases and J by 2 bases, with 10 bases between the two germline ends. The DNA for the CDR3 is TGTGCCAGCAGCGTATCCGGGAACTATGGCTACACCTTC. Translation: CASSVSGNYGYTF.

The chain couples TRBV7-8 to TRBJ1-2; tentative D call: TRBD1 (5 bases). Trimming removed 5 bases at V and 8 bases at J, with 18 bases between. The CDR3 is made up of 14 amino acids. From germline, CDR1 is SGHVS and CDR2 FQNEAQ. The CDR3 DNA reads as TGTGCCAGCAGCAAGGGACGGTCGCCTGGGGGCTACACCTTC. As protein: CASSKGRSPGGYTF.

This clone was observed once. V is TRBV6-6 and J is TRBJ1-3, with D possibly being TRBD1 (5 bases). Looked up from germline, CDR1 is MNHNY and CDR2 is SVGAGI (reference sequence). V was clipped by 6 bases and J by 0 bases, with 12 bases between them. The CDR3 is 15 residues long. The CDR3 DNA reads as TGTGCCAGCAGCCCCCAGGGAGACTCTGGAAACACCATATATTTT. It codes for CASSPQGDSGNTIYF.

This chain links TRBV12-2 with TRBJ1-6; the DNA was not used to check the table's D call, TRBD1. TRBV12-2 is flagged as a pseudogene. This CDR3 region has 17 residues. CDR3 sequence (DNA): TGTGCAAGTCGCCAACAGTGGACAGGGATCGCTAATTCACCCCTCCACTTT. Protein sequence: CASRQQWTGIANSPLHF.